The rows below give T cell receptor beta chains drawn from one sample of a study of OX40 agonist ivuxolimab in advanced cancers. Clones were read by immunoSEQ multiplex PCR, and TCRdb kept only the in-frame ones, dropping some. The sample holds tens of thousands of clones, roughly four fifths seen once. The sequencing used CD4+ or CD8+ T cells sorted from blood, collected in a trial of the OX40 agonist ivuxolimab. These TCRs come from an adult with an advanced solid tumor such as melanoma, head and neck, liver or kidney cancer. Each CDR3 is given with its conserved first and last residue.

v_call	j_call	cdr3_aa
TRBV7-6	TRBJ1-2	CASSLEERTREHGYTF
TRBV30	TRBJ1-3	CAWRPMDRAGNTIYF
TRBV6-5	TRBJ2-7	CASSYSIWGEQYF
TRBV5-1	TRBJ1-1	CASRQSEYTEAFF
TRBV2	TRBJ1-2	CAGSRAGEGYGYTF
TRBV18	TRBJ1-4	CASSPLGTNEKLFF
TRBV5-1	TRBJ2-7	CASSQREEGEQYF
TRBV10-1	TRBJ2-3	CASTLQTGPDTQYF
TRBV5-6	TRBJ1-1	CASSRRGATMNTEAFF
TRBV9	TRBJ1-1	CASSVGTGFRTEAFF
TRBV29-1	TRBJ2-3	CSVRAGSTDTQYF
TRBV5-5	TRBJ2-7	CASSLGGYEQYF
TRBV14	TRBJ2-5	CASSHVLQETQYF
TRBV5-4	TRBJ2-3	CASSLRNTQYF
TRBV11-2	TRBJ2-7	CASSTLQDRSRAYEQYF
TRBV19	TRBJ2-5	CASSTGLAGSETQYF
TRBV5-4	TRBJ2-1	CASSLGLFNEQFF
TRBV5-1	TRBJ1-2	CASSLGQGRTYGYTF
TRBV7-9	TRBJ1-4	CASSPRGGAANEKLFF
TRBV7-8	TRBJ1-4	CASSLRTGEAGKLFF
TRBV6-5	TRBJ1-2	CASSSQVSGGRSGYTF
TRBV5-1	TRBJ1-2	CASSLSGQGADGYTF